These T cell receptor beta chains were read from a single sample in a study of blood T cell repertoires in COVID-19. The method was immunoSEQ multiplex PCR; TCRdb's version includes in-frame clones alone and lacks a portion of them. The sample yields under 250,000 clones, roughly 82% seen once. Specimen: peripheral blood. The receptor set was obtained from a man of 80 years or more with acute or convalescent COVID-19. The CDR3 runs from the conserved cysteine through the conserved F or W. A D gene is named only where the DNA matches it firmly. Some rows mark clone size as missing; the rest say once, few, many or name a class of expanded clone.

J	D	V	size	DNA	CDR3
TRBJ2-3	.	TRBV28	.	TGTGCCAGCAGTCGTCCGGGACTCCTCACAGATACGCAGTATTTT	CASSRPGLLTDTQYF
TRBJ2-1	TRBD1	TRBV6-4	.	TGTGCCAGCACACCCCGGGACAGGGGCCCCGATGAGCAGTTCTTC	CASTPRDRGPDEQFF
TRBJ2-7	TRBD2	TRBV4-1	.	TGCGCCAGCAGCCAAGACGGGACTAGCGTCTTCTACGAGCAGTACTTC	CASSQDGTSVFYEQYF
TRBJ1-1	TRBD1	TRBV6-4	.	TGTGCCAGCAGTGAGCAACCGGGACAGGAAAAAGCTTTCTTT	CASSEQPGQEKAFF
TRBJ2-5	.	TRBV6-1	once	TGTGCCAGCAGTGAACGGGGGGAGACCCAGTACTTC	CASSERGETQYF
TRBJ2-2	.	TRBV3-1/TRBV3-2	.	TGTGCCAGCAGCCGCCTGGTCGGAGGTCTAACTCGCGCCACCGGGGAGCTGTTTTTT	CASSRLVGGLTRATGELFF
TRBJ1-2	.	TRBV6-5	.	TGTGCCAGCACCCGGGGAGTTAGCAACTATGGCTACACCTTC	CASTRGVSNYGYTF
TRBJ1-5	.	TRBV2	once	TGTGCCAGCAGTGAACGGGTCCAGCCCCAGCATTTT	CASSERVQPQHF
TRBJ2-1	.	TRBV7-8	.	TGTGCCAGCAGCCGGATAATAGGAGGTGAGCAGTTCTTC	CASSRIIGGEQFF
TRBJ1-6	TRBD1	TRBV15	.	TGTGCCACCAGCAGAGGGGGACAGGGAGGATCACCCCTCCACTTT	CATSRGGQGGSPLHF
TRBJ2-7	TRBD2	TRBV5-6	.	TGTGCCAGCAGCCCCCTTGGAGAGGGAGGGTCCTACGAGCAGTACTTC	CASSPLGEGGSYEQYF
TRBJ2-3	.	TRBV5-1	.	TGCGCCAGCAGCCTTCCACCGGGAGATACGCAGTATTTT	CASSLPPGDTQYF
TRBJ2-6	.	TRBV9	once	TGTGCCAGCAGCTTCTTGGGACAAGTTCGCTCTGGGGCCAACGTCCTGACTTTC	CASSFLGQVRSGANVLTF
TRBJ1-3	.	TRBV7-9	.	TGTGCCAGCAGCCACAGCTCTGGAAACACCATATATTTT	CASSHSSGNTIYF
TRBJ1-5	.	TRBV19	.	TGTGCCAGCAGAGCGAAAAACAATCAGCCCCAGCATTTT	CASRAKNNQPQHF
TRBJ1-5	.	TRBV6-5	.	TGTGCCAGCAGGCTATTTGGGAGGGTGGATCAGCCCCAGCATTTT	CASRLFGRVDQPQHF
TRBJ1-1	TRBD1	TRBV4-2	.	TGTGCCAGCAGCCAAGACAGGGGGCGAGGGGTTAGTACTGAAGCTTTCTTT	CASSQDRGRGVSTEAFF
TRBJ1-6	TRBD1	TRBV3-1/TRBV3-2	.	TGTGCCAGCAGCCAAGGGACAGGGAATTCACCCCTCCACTTT	CASSQGTGNSPLHF
TRBJ2-1	TRBD2	TRBV6-5	.	TGTGCCAGCAGTCGGCGGGGGGCCTCCTACAATGAGCAGTTCTTC	CASSRRGASYNEQFF
TRBJ1-5	.	TRBV5-6	.	TGTGCCAGCAGCTTCCAGTACAATCAGCCCCAGCATTTT	CASSFQYNQPQHF
TRBJ1-1	TRBD1	TRBV5-1	many	TGCGCCAGCAGCATAGGACAGGCCTGGACTGAAGCTTTCTTT	CASSIGQAWTEAFF
TRBJ1-1	.	TRBV29-1	.	TGCAGCGTTGAAGTTCTCGGAGGGACTGAAGCTTTCTTT	CSVEVLGGTEAFF
TRBJ2-1	TRBD2	TRBV19	few	TGTGCCAGTAGTATTGACGTACTAGCGGGCATCAATTTCTACAATGAGCAGTTCTTC	CASSIDVLAGINFYNEQFF
TRBJ1-1	.	TRBV2	.	TGTGCCAGCAAGGAGGGGAGAAACGCTGAAGCTTTCTTT	CASKEGRNAEAFF
TRBJ2-1	.	TRBV3-1/TRBV3-2	once	TGTGCCAGCAGCCTATCCAATGAGCAGTTCTTC	CASSLSNEQFF
TRBJ1-4	.	TRBV7-9	.	TGTGCCAGCAGACTCCAGGGGCCGGCGTTTGATGAAAAACTGTTTTTT	CASRLQGPAFDEKLFF
TRBJ1-2	.	TRBV6-6	.	TGTGCCAGCAGTGCGTCCGGGGTTAACTATGGCTACACCTTC	CASSASGVNYGYTF
TRBJ2-3	.	TRBV18	.	TGTGCCAGCTCACCAAACCCGGGAGATACGCAGTATTTT	CASSPNPGDTQYF
TRBJ1-5	TRBD1	TRBV2	.	TGTGCCAGCAGTGGGGAACAGGGGTCCCAGCCCCAGCATTTT	CASSGEQGSQPQHF
TRBJ2-3	.	TRBV24-1	once	TGTGCCACCAGTGACCGGGACTCTCCCTTCACAGATACGCAGTATTTT	CATSDRDSPFTDTQYF
TRBJ1-3	.	TRBV19	once	TGTGCCAGTAGTATTGAGGCAAGCTCTGGAAACACCATATATTTT	CASSIEASSGNTIYF
TRBJ2-6	.	TRBV4-2	.	TGTGCCAGCAGCCAAGATCTTAATTCTGGGGCCAACGTCCTGACTTTC	CASSQDLNSGANVLTF
TRBJ1-5	.	TRBV10-3	once	TGTGCCATCAGTGAGGGACAGCAAAGCAATCAGCCCCAGCATTTT	CAISEGQQSNQPQHF
TRBJ1-2	.	TRBV19	.	TGTGCCAGTAGTATGACGCCCCCCAGGGAGGGAGGCTACACCTTC	CASSMTPPREGGYTF
TRBJ2-7	.	TRBV21-1	.	TGTGCCAGCAGCAAAGGAGAGGTTAGCGGGCGCTCCTACGAGCAGTACTTC	CASSKGEVSGRSYEQYF
TRBJ1-4	TRBD1	TRBV2	.	TGTGCCAGCAGAGGACAGGGGGCCGGGGAAAAACTGTTTTTT	CASRGQGAGEKLFF
TRBJ1-4	TRBD1	TRBV6-6	.	TGTGCCAGCAGTCTTCGGACAGGGGGAACAACTAATGAAAAACTGTTTTTT	CASSLRTGGTTNEKLFF
TRBJ2-7	TRBD2	TRBV5-4	.	TGTGCCACCGCGAGCGGGGGGCTGCCCTACGAGCAGTACTTC	CATASGGLPYEQYF
TRBJ2-7	.	TRBV5-4	.	TGTGCCAGCAGCTCAACAGGCAACACTATCGGGTACCAGCAGTACTTC	CASSSTGNTIGYQQYF
TRBJ2-1	TRBD2	TRBV15	.	TGTGCCACCAGCAGATCCGGTGTCGGGGGGAGGTCCTACAATGAGCAGTTCTTC	CATSRSGVGGRSYNEQFF
TRBJ2-1	TRBD1	TRBV7-2	once	TGTGCCAGCAGCTTCTCAGACAGGGCAGGGGAGCAGTTCTTC	CASSFSDRAGEQFF
TRBJ2-7	TRBD1	TRBV19	.	TGTGCCAGTGCCCCGGACAGGGTATCCGAGCAGTACTTC	CASAPDRVSEQYF
TRBJ2-7	TRBD1	TRBV28	.	TGTGCCAGCAGTTTATCAGGGACAGGGGCCTACGAGCAGTACTTC	CASSLSGTGAYEQYF
TRBJ2-5	TRBD1	TRBV7-2	.	TGTGCCAGCAGCTCCGGGACAGGGGGGGCCCAGTACTTC	CASSSGTGGAQYF
TRBJ1-1	.	TRBV10-3	.	TGTGCCATCAGTGAGAGGAGTGGATCGAACACTGAAGCTTTCTTT	CAISERSGSNTEAFF
TRBJ2-5	.	TRBV28	.	TGTGCCAGCAGTTCCCGACAGATTTTCCAAGAGACCCAGTACTTC	CASSSRQIFQETQYF
TRBJ2-3	.	TRBV25-1	.	TGTGCCAGCAGTGAATACCCACTAGTTCAATTGCCAGATACGCAGTATTTT	CASSEYPLVQLPDTQYF
TRBJ1-1	TRBD1	TRBV6-2/TRBV6-3	.	TGTGCCAGCAGTCGTCGTTGGACAGGGCAAGGTGTCAACACTGAAGCTTTCTTT	CASSRRWTGQGVNTEAFF
TRBJ2-5	.	TRBV9	.	TGTGCCAGCAGCCCCCGAGCACGGGGGACCCAAGAGACCCAGTACTTC	CASSPRARGTQETQYF
TRBJ2-2	.	TRBV7-3	.	TGTGCCAGCAGCTTACGGGGGGCGCAGGGCACCGGGGAGCTGTTTTTT	CASSLRGAQGTGELFF
TRBJ2-1	.	TRBV4-3	.	TGCGCCAGCAGCCAAGATTGGGGCAGTTACAATGAGCAGTTCTTC	CASSQDWGSYNEQFF
TRBJ1-5	TRBD1	TRBV3-1/TRBV3-2	.	TGTGCCAGCAGCCCGGGACAGATAAATCAGCCCCAGCATTTT	CASSPGQINQPQHF
TRBJ2-1	.	TRBV21-1	.	TGTGCCAGCACAACGGGCAGGGGTTATCCTCCGACCTACAATGAGCAGTTCTTC	CASTTGRGYPPTYNEQFF
TRBJ2-3	TRBD2	TRBV5-1	.	TGCGCCAGCAGCGTCGGACTAGCGGGCGGGAGCACAGATACGCAGTATTTT	CASSVGLAGGSTDTQYF
TRBJ2-1	TRBD1	TRBV28	once	TGTGCCAGCACCACCTCCGGACAGGGGAAAGATGAGCAGTTCTTC	CASTTSGQGKDEQFF
TRBJ1-2	.	TRBV18	.	TGTGCCAGCTCACCTTCTGCAGGGAACGGCTACACCTTC	CASSPSAGNGYTF
TRBJ1-5	.	TRBV28	.	TGTGCCAGCAGTCCTCCCCCCGCGGGCTGGAGCAATCAGCCCCAGCATTTT	CASSPPPAGWSNQPQHF
TRBJ1-5	.	TRBV19	.	TGTGCCAGTAGTCGACAGAGCAATCAGCCCCAGCATTTT	CASSRQSNQPQHF
TRBJ2-3	.	TRBV20-1	.	TGCAGTGCTGATAGGGGAGATACGCAGTATTTT	CSADRGDTQYF